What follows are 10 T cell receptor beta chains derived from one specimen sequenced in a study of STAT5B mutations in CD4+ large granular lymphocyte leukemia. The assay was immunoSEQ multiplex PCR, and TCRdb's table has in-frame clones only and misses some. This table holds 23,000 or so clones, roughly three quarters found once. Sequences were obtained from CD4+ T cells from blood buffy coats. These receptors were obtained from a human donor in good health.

CDR3 nucleotide sequence: TGTGCCTGGAGTATAAACCTTCGGGCCCTCGGGTATGGCTACACCTTC. Residues: CAWSINLRALGYGYTF. The J gene is TRBJ1-2, the V gene TRBV30; the D is unclear. The V gene lost 2 bases and the J gene lost 5 bases, with 21 bases spanning the gap. Germline assignment: CDR1 GTSNPN and CDR2 SVGIG (reference sequence). The CDR3 has 16 residues.

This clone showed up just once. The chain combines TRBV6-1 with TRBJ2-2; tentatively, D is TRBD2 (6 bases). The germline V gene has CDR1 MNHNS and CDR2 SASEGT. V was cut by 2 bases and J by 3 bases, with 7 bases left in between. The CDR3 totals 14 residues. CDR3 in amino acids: CASSEWGDTGELFF. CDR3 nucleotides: TGTGCCAGCAGTGAATGGGGGGACACCGGGGAGCTGTTTTTT.

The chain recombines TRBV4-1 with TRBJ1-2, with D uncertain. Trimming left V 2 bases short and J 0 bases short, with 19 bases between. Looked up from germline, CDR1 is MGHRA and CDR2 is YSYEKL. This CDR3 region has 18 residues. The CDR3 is CASSQPPWRERANYGYTF. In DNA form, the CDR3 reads TGCGCCAGCAGCCAACCGCCCTGGAGGGAGCGTGCTAACTATGGCTACACCTTC.

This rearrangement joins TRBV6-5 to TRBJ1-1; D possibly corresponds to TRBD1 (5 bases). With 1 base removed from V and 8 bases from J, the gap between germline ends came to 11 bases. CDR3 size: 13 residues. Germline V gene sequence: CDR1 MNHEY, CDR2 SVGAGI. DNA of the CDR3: TGTGCCAGCAGTTACTTAATGGCAGGGGAAGCTTTCTTT. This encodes CASSYLMAGEAFF.

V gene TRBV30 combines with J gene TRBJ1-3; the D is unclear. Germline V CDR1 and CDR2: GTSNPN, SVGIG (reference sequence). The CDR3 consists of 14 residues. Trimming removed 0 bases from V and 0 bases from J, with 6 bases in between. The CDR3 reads CAWSVGISGNTIYF. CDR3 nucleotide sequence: TGTGCCTGGAGTGTAGGCATCTCTGGAAACACCATATATTTT. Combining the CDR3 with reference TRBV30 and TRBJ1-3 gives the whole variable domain SQTIHQWPATLVQPVGSPLSLECTVEGTSNPNLYWYRQAAGRGLQLLFYSVGIGQISSEVPQNLSASRPQDRQFILSSKKLLLSDSGFYLCAWSVGISGNTIYFGEGSWLTVV.

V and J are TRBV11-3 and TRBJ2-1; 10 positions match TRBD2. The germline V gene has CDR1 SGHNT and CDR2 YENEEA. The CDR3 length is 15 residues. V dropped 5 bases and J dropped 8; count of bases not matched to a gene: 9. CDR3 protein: CASSTGTSEVDEQFF. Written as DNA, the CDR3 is TGTGCCAGCAGCACCGGGACTAGCGAAGTCGATGAGCAGTTCTTC.

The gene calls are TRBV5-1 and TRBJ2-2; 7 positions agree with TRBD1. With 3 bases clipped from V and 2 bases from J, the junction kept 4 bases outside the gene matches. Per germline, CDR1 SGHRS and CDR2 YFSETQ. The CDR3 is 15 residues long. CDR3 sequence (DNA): TGCGCCAGCAGCTGGCGGACAGGCAACACCGGGGAGCTGTTTTTT. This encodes CASSWRTGNTGELFF. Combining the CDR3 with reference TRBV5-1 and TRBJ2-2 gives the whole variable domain KAGVTQTPRYLIKTRGQQVTLSCSPISGHRSVSWYQQTPGQGLQFLFEYFSETQRNKGNFPGRFSGRQFSNSRSEMNVSTLELGDSALYLCASSWRTGNTGELFFGEGSRLTVL.

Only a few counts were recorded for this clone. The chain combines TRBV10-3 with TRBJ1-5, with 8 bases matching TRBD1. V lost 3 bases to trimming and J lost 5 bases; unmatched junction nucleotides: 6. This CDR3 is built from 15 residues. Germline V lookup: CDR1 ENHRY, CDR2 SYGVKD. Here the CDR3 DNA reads TGTGCCATCAGTGAACCGGGACAGGCTGATCAGCCCCAGCATTTT. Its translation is CAISEPGQADQPQHF.

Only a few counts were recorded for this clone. CDR3 nucleotide sequence: TGTGCCAGCAGTGAATTGGGTCAGCCCCAGCATTTT. Protein: CASSELGQPQHF. V is TRBV6-1 and J is TRBJ1-5, with D hard to call. Germline assignment: CDR1 MNHNS and CDR2 SASEGT. V was trimmed by 2 bases and J by 6 bases, leaving 5 bases between them. This CDR3 has 12 amino acids.

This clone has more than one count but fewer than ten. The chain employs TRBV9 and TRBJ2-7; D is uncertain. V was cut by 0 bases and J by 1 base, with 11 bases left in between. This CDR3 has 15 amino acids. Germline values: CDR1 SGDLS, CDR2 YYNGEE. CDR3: CASSVATALSYEQYF. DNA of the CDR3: TGTGCCAGCAGCGTAGCTACGGCCCTATCCTACGAGCAGTACTTC.